The sequence of this T cell receptor (beta chain) was determined in a study of cytomegalovirus exposure and HLA in healthy donors. Study conclusions and caveats: First-cohort TCR clusters tended to co-occur in the 95 to 150 validation repertoires, a later analysis found. According to reports, the classifier identified cytomegalovirus status with high specificity and sensitivity. Cytomegalovirus-associated TCR beta chains were listed, numbering roughly 150.

Germline V gene lookup returns CDR1 KGHSH and CDR2 LQKENI. The CDR3 has 15 amino acids. The ends were cut back, 6 bases at V and 4 bases at J, with 19 bases in the middle. Assay: immunoSEQ multiplex PCR; the TCRdb copy retains only in-frame clones and omits some. The sample holds some 240,000 clones, around four fifths seen once. In the case of this clone: What it recognizes is unknown.

The sample comprised PBMCs. The clonotype was recovered from a woman aged 18-30 years in good health and CMV-seronegative. The chain uses TRBV18 and TRBJ2-7; tentatively, D is TRBD1 (6 bases). The CDR3 DNA sequence: TGTGCCAGCTCGGTGGACACACCAAGGGGGTACGAGCAGTACTTC. Its translation: CASSVDTPRGYEQYF.